This entry concerns a single T cell receptor beta chain. Its antigen is currently unknown. A J-beta primer mix and a sample-barcoded 5' primer were used in a second PCR of roughly 6 to 11 cycles. TCRdb re-called the 5' RACE reads through MiXCR, storing one row per CDR3 protein. This table has 800,000 to 950,000 distinct CDR3 sequences, about 27% appearing once. The data derive from a study of blood T cells in healthy people across ages. Study-wide context: Per every two T cells, about one barcoded beta molecule was captured by template switching. Notes on the study in general: Unsorted PBMC material precluded a definitive naive versus antigen-experienced comparison.

The V gene's germline CDR1 is DFQATT and CDR2 SNEGSKA (reference sequence). Trimming cost V 2 bases and J 4 bases, with 10 bases left between them. This CDR3 is built from 13 residues. The sample was also linked to a second study, of T cells of mothers and their children. From that second work: About 3 million TCR beta reads per child versus over 8 million per mother. For related and unrelated pairs alike, thymic selection shapes TCR recombination output similarly.

The sample was blood. The chain combines TRBV20-1 with TRBJ2-3; a possible D gene is TRBD1 (6 bases). This clonotype was sampled from a woman aged 40 to 50 in good health. The CDR3 nucleotides are TGCAGTGCTAGATTACAGGGCTCAGATACGCAGTATTTT. It codes for CSARLQGSDTQYF.